The T cell receptor beta chain described here comes from a study of control samples from healthy donors and cancer patients. The V gene lost 6 bases and the J gene lost 3 bases, with 11 bases spanning the gap. The CDR3 has 13 amino acids. The V gene's germline CDR1 is SNHLY and CDR2 FYNNEI. Data came from immunoSEQ multiplex PCR; TCRdb stores just in-frame clones and leaves some out. The data hold fewer than 130,000 clones, with 88% observed a single time. The sample was PBMCs. The chain has TRBV2 and TRBJ1-2; unclear D gene. This receptor was taken from a woman aged 60 to 75 with lung cancer. In DNA, the CDR3 is TGTGCCAGCAGCGGGGATACTGACTATGGCTACACCTTC. It codes for CASSGDTDYGYTF.